This T cell receptor beta chain was found in a study of a mutant IDH1 vaccine in newly diagnosed glioma. The CDR3 extends over 18 amino acids. Germline V gene sequence: CDR1 KGHSH, CDR2 LQKENI. Trimming at V came to 2 bases and at J to 4 bases, leaving 10 bases not matched to a gene. Described time point: baseline, week 1 (first vaccination visit). Regarding treatment: pre-vaccination baseline after standard-of-care therapy. The protocol was immunoSEQ multiplex PCR, while the TCRdb copy is restricted to in-frame clones and leaves out a portion. The sample shows about 66,000 clones, approximately 86% of them seen only once. The sample holds one count of this clone.

The chain uses TRBV18 and TRBJ2-7; 14 bases line up with TRBD2. The clonotype comes from a man younger than 45 with glioma. The sequences come from PBMCs, collected from a glioma patient treated with radiotherapy, temozolomide or both. The CDR3 coding sequence is TGTGCCAGCTCACCAGTCAAGACTAGCGGGGGGGCTTGGTACGAGCAGTACTTC. It yields the protein CASSPVKTSGGAWYEQYF.